This T cell receptor beta chain was identified in a study of T-cell reconstitution after alpha-beta-depleted transplantation in children. General study points: By one year post-transplant, T-cell counts and diversity largely arose from T cells that were newly produced. There were some patients whose high TCRbeta diversity at day 60 came from surviving recipient T cells and thymic progenitors. Where alpha-beta T cells came from about two months after transplant was reportedly several hundred expanded graft clones.

Trimming removed 2 bases at V and 5 bases at J, with 21 bases between. Germline V lookup: CDR1 LGHNA, CDR2 YNFKEQ. The CDR3 consists of 17 residues. A TCRbeta library incorporating unique molecular identifiers was prepared. One entry per CDR3 protein, called by TCRdb with MiXCR from the PCR reads. The data show under 75,000 distinct CDR3 sequences, with approximately 11% seen just once and about 13% held by the top ten. The table lists this clonotype with many counts. The antigen remains undetermined. This sample comprised PBMCs, obtained before TCRalphabeta/CD19-depleted stem cell transplant. The TCR sequence derives from a boy younger than 18 with acute myeloid leukemia, due to receive a stem cell transplant. The chain uses TRBV4-2 and TRBJ2-5; D uncertain. The CDR3 DNA is TGTGCCAGCAGCCAAACCCATCCAGGACCCGCGGTGGAGACCCAGTACTTC. Encoded protein: CASSQTHPGPAVETQYF.